Listed below are T cell receptor beta chains from one sample, sequenced in a study of blood T cells in healthy people across ages. TCRdb called the 5' RACE reads again in MiXCR, with one record for every CDR3 protein. This sample has about 1.5 million distinct CDR3 sequences, with roughly 43% found just once. Sequences were obtained from blood. These receptors were obtained from a woman aged 18-29 years in good health. Each CDR3 is given with its conserved first and last residue. A D gene is named only where the DNA matches it firmly. Rows may omit the clone size; those that give it use once, few, many or a size class.

CDR3,DNA,V,D,J,size
CSAPAQGNTEAFF,TGCAGCGCCCCCGCGCAAGGGAACACTGAAGCTTTCTTT,TRBV29-1,.,TRBJ1-1,.
CASSTPTSGGTDTQYF,TGTGCCAGCAGTACTCCCACTAGCGGAGGTACAGATACGCAGTATTTT,TRBV27,TRBD2,TRBJ2-3,few
CASSFPGQNYEQYF,TGTGCCAGCAGTTTCCCGGGACAGAACTACGAGCAGTACTTC,TRBV7-9,TRBD1,TRBJ2-7,many
CATSRTGLYNEQYF,TGTGCCACCAGCAGAACGGGACTTTACAATGAGCAGTACTTC,TRBV15,.,TRBJ2-7,.
CASSQGLTSGSYEQYF,TGCGCCAGCAGCCAAGGATTGACTAGCGGCTCCTACGAGCAGTACTTC,TRBV4-3,TRBD2,TRBJ2-7,.
CSVVWDRGLEGHGYTF,TGCAGCGTTGTTTGGGACAGGGGTCTCGAGGGTCATGGCTACACCTTC,TRBV29-1,TRBD1,TRBJ1-2,few
CASSQVLVAGMSGELFF,TGCGCCAGCAGCCAAGTTCTGGTAGCGGGAATGAGCGGGGAGCTGTTTTTT,TRBV4-3,TRBD2,TRBJ2-2,.
CASSQGQGIGYGYTF,TGCGCCAGCAGCCAAGGGCAGGGTATCGGCTATGGCTACACCTTC,TRBV4-3,.,TRBJ1-2,.
CSARGPNVLLNSDTQYF,TGCAGTGCTAGAGGACCTAATGTCCTTTTAAACTCAGATACGCAGTATTTT,TRBV20-1,.,TRBJ2-3,.
CASGLGTGMNEQFF,TGTGCTAGTGGTTTGGGGACAGGGATGAATGAGCAGTTCTTC,TRBV12-5,TRBD1,TRBJ2-1,.
CASSPGQGGSNEQFF,TGTGCCAGCAGCCCAGGACAGGGGGGGAGCAATGAGCAGTTCTTC,TRBV6-6,TRBD1,TRBJ2-1,.
CATSRVQGDTQYF,TGTGCCACCAGCAGAGTCCAGGGCGATACGCAGTATTTT,TRBV15,.,TRBJ2-3,.
CASSFMGSAYEQYF,TGTGCCAGCAGCTTTATGGGCAGTGCCTACGAGCAGTACTTC,TRBV7-2,.,TRBJ2-7,few
CASTLDGYHQPQHF,TGTGCCAGCACCCTTGATGGGTATCATCAGCCCCAGCATTTT,TRBV12-3/TRBV12-4,.,TRBJ1-5,.
CSASSGLPSNEQYF,TGCAGTGCTAGTTCGGGACTCCCCTCCAATGAGCAGTACTTC,TRBV20-1,.,TRBJ2-7,few
CASSPWEGDVEQYF,TGTGCCAGCAGCCCTTGGGAAGGAGATGTAGAGCAGTACTTC,TRBV28,.,TRBJ2-7,once
CASSLVWTSGGNEQFF,TGTGCCAGCAGCTTAGTGTGGACTAGCGGGGGGAATGAGCAGTTCTTC,TRBV7-9,TRBD2,TRBJ2-1,.
CASSQVTRGKLFF,TGTGCCAGCAGCCAAGTGACCCGGGGAAAACTGTTTTTT,TRBV3-1,.,TRBJ1-4,.